This T cell receptor beta chain came from a study of cytomegalovirus exposure and HLA in healthy donors listed by TCRdb under 2017. Regarding the research as a whole: A later analysis indicated that the 110 or so validation repertoires were generated on the platform also employed for the approximately 670 repertoires of the first cohort. To predict cytomegalovirus infection status, the study combined high-throughput TCR immunosequencing, statistical association of individual TCRs with disease status, and machine learning. The aim of the study was to test whether cataloging public T cell receptors could identify signatures of past pathogen exposure. A separate validation cohort of some 130 different subjects was used in addition to the approximately 700-subject first cohort. Results and caveats for the whole study, not just this receptor: In vitro tests confirmed that three of the cytomegalovirus-associated TCR beta chains recognize cytomegalovirus antigens. Cytomegalovirus status was reported to be diagnosed by the classifier with high specificity and sensitivity in both the original and validation cohorts. According to the authors, the approach could potentially be generalized to other disease states and immunological phenotypes. Most TCR sequences were seen in very few donors, while some public TCRs were found in many individuals. The study listed around 160 TCR beta chains as associated with cytomegalovirus. All 110 or so repertoires were used to score co-occurrence in the validation cohort in a later analysis, because that analysis had no HLA typing for the cohort. Of the cluster scores, about 94% were above 0 in a later analysis, which found that TCRs clustered in the first cohort also tended to co-occur in the 95 to 150 validation repertoires.

Library prep was done by the immunoSEQ multiplex PCR assay. The study's own analysis went as follows. To diagnose cytomegalovirus status from the catalog of TCR beta chain sequences, a statistical classification framework was built. TCRdb took this table from immuneACCESS and kept in-frame rearrangements with V and J called. Such tables lack part of the clones; where checked against another copy, unresolved V genes explain under half of the gap, and the rest is unexplained. Clonal size and the V and J genes are those of that table, whereas D and trimming came from the DNA. In this sample the table shows 210,000 or so clones, 80% to 90% of which occur a single time. Of the sample, roughly 2.8% falls within the top ten clones. The donors were included in the validation cohort of some 110 subjects, a group kept apart from the roughly 730-subject first cohort. A note on this clone: No antigen is known for it. Base qualities are not at hand, and no much larger clone is one base apart.

This receptor was identified in a woman under 30 in good health and CMV-seronegative. Sequencing was carried out using PBMCs.

The CDR3 region reads CASNAPGQGAHEQFF. The bases are TGTGCCAGTAATGCCCCGGGACAGGGGGCGCATGAGCAGTTCTTC. The chain joins TRBV19 to TRBJ2-1, and 12 junction bases match TRBD1. V and J are trimmed by 7 bases and 8 bases, and the gene matches miss 9 bases of the junction. Sequences LNHDA (CDR1) and SQIVND (CDR2) are obtained from the germline V gene (reference sequence). Taken from cysteine to phenylalanine, the CDR3 has 15 residues. Only the CDR3 DNA is retained, 45 bases long and in frame from the first base.